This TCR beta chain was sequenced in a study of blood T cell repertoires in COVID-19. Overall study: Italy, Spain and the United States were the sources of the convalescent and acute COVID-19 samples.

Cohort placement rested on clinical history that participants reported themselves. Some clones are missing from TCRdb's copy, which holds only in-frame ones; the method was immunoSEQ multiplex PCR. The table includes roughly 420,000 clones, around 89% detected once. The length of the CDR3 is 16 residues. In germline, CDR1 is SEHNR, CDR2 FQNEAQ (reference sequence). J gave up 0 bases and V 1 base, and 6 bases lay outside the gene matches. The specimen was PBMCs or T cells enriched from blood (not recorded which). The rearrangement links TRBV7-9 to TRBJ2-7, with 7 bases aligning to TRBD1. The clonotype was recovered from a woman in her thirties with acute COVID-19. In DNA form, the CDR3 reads TGTGCCAGCAGCTTAGGGGACAGCCTACCCTCCTACGAGCAGTACTTC. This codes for CASSLGDSLPSYEQYF.